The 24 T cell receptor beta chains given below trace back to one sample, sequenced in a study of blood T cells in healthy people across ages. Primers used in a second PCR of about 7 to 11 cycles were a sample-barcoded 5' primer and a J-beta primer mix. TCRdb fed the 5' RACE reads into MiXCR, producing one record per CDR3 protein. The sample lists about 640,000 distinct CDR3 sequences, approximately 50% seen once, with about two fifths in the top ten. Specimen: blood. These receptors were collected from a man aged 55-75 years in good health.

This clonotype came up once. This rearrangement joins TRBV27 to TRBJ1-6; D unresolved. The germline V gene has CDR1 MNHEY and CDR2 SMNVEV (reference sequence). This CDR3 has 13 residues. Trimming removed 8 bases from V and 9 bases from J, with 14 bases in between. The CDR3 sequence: CASALRWGSPLHF. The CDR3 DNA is TGTGCCAGCGCCCTCCGTTGGGGTTCACCCCTCCACTTT.

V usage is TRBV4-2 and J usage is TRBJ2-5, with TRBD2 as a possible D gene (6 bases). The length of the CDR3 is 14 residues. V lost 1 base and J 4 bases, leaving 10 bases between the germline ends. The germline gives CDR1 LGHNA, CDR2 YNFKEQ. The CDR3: CASSQGAGIETQYF. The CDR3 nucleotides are TGTGCCAGCAGCCAAGGCGCGGGGATAGAGACCCAGTACTTC.

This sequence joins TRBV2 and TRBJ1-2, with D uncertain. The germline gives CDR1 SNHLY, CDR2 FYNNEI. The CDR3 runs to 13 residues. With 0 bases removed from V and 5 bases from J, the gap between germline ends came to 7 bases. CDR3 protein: CASSEARAYGYTF. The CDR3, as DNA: TGTGCCAGCAGTGAAGCTCGAGCTTATGGCTACACCTTC. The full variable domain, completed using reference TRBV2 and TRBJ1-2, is EPEVTQTPSHQVTQMGQEVILRCVPISNHLYFYWYRQILGQKVEFLVSFYNNEISEKSEIFDDQFSVERPDGSNFTLKIRSTKLEDSAMYFCASSEARAYGYTFGSGTRLTVV.

The chain's CDR3 is CAISEGLAGALPQETQYF. The CDR3 bases are TGTGCCATCAGTGAGGGACTAGCGGGGGCCCTCCCCCAAGAGACCCAGTACTTC. The rearrangement joins TRBV10-3 to TRBJ2-5; 13 bases agree with TRBD2. In germline, CDR1 is ENHRY, CDR2 SYGVKD. The CDR3 runs to 18 residues. V trimming: 2 bases; J trimming: 1 base; junction bases outside the gene matches: 7.

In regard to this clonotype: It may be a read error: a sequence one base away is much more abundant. Written as DNA, the CDR3 is TGCAGCGGTGGACAGGGGAGCTATGGCCACACCTTC. It translates to CSGGQGSYGHTF. The chain combines TRBV29-1 with TRBJ1-2; 9 bases are shared with TRBD1. Germline CDR1 is SQVTM and CDR2 is ANQGSEA. The CDR3 totals 12 residues.

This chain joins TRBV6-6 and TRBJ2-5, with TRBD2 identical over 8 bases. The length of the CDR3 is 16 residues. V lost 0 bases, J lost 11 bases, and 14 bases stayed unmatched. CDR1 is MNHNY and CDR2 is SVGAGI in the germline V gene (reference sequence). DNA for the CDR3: TGTGCCAGCAGTTACTCGCCGGGGGGGCTGTCCAATGAGCAGTACTTC. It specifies CASSYSPGGLSNEQYF.

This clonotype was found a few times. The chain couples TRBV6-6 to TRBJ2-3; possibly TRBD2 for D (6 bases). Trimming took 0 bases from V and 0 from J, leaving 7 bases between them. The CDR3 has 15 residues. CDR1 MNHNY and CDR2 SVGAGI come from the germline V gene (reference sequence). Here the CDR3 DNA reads TGTGCCAGCAGTTACTCGGCGGGGAGCACAGATACGCAGTATTTT. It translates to CASSYSAGSTDTQYF.

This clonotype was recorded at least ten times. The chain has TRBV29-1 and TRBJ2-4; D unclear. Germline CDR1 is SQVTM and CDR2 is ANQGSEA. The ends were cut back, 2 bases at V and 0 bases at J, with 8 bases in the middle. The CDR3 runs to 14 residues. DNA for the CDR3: TGCAGCGTTGAACATCCAGGAGCCAAAAACATTCAGTACTTC. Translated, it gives CSVEHPGAKNIQYF.

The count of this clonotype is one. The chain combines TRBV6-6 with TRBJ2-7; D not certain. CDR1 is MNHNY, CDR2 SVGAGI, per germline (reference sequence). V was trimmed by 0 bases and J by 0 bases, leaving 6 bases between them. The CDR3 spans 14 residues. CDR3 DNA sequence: TGTGCCAGCAGTTACTCAGACAACTCCTACGAGCAGTACTTC. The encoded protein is CASSYSDNSYEQYF.

This CDR3 is CSVFRRLAGGDEQFF. CDR3 bases: TGCAGCGTTTTCAGGAGACTAGCGGGGGGGGATGAGCAGTTCTTC. J is TRBJ2-1 and V is TRBV29-1; 14 bases map to TRBD2. Germline CDR1 and CDR2: SQVTM and ANQGSEA. Trimming cost V 5 bases and J 8 bases; bases outside gene matches: 8. The CDR3 has 15 amino acids.

The CDR3 spells CASRGAGGLGEQFF. CDR3 nucleotide sequence: TGTGCCAGCAGGGGAGCGGGGGGGCTGGGTGAGCAGTTCTTC. V usage is TRBV28 and J usage is TRBJ2-1, with TRBD2 identical over 10 bases. V shed 6 bases and J 9 bases; nucleotides not matched to a gene: 8. The CDR3 is 14 amino acids. Per the germline V gene, CDR1 is MDHEN and CDR2 is SYDVKM.

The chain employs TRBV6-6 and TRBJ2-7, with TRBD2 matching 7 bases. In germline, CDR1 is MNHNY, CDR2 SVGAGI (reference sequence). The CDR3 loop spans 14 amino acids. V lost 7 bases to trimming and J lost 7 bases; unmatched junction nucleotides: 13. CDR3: CASTGRGDSWEQYF. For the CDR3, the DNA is TGTGCCAGCACGGGACGGGGGGACTCCTGGGAGCAGTACTTC.

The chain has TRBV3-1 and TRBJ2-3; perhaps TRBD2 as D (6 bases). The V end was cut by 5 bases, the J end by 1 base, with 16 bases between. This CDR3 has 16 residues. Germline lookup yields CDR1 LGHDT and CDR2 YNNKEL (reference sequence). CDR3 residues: CASSYRWGGGTDTQYF. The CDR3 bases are TGTGCCAGCAGCTACCGATGGGGCGGGGGCACAGATACGCAGTATTTT.

In DNA form, the CDR3 reads TGTGCCAGCACCAAGGGACTAGCGGGGGCCTCCTACGAGCAGTACTTC. This encodes CASTKGLAGASYEQYF. The chain recombines TRBV12-3 or TRBV12-4 with TRBJ2-5; 14 nucleotides line up with TRBD2. TRBJ2-7 explains the end of the DNA better; the J call may be wrong. The CDR3 is 16 residues long.

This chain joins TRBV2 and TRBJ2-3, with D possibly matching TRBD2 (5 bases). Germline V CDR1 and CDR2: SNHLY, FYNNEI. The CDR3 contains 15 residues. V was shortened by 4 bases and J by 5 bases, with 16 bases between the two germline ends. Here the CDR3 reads CASSASGESGDTQYF. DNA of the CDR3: TGTGCCAGCAGTGCGTCCGGGGAGAGTGGAGATACGCAGTATTTT.

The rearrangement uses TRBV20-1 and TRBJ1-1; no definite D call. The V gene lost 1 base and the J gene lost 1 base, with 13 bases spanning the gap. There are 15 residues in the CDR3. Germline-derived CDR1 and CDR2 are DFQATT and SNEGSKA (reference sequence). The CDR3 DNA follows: TGCAGTGCTAGAGTAATAGGGTTGACGAACACTGAAGCTTTCTTT. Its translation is CSARVIGLTNTEAFF.

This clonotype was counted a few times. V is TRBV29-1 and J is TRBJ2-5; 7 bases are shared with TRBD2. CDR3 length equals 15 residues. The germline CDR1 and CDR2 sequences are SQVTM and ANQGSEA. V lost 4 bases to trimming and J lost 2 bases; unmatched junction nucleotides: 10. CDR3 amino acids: CSVGRMGGTQETQYF. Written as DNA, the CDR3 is TGCAGCGTTGGCCGGATGGGGGGGACTCAAGAGACCCAGTACTTC.

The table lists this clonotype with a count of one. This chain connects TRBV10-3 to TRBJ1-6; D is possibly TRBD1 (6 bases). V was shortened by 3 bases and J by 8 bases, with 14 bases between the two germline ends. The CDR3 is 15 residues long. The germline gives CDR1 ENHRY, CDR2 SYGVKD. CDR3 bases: TGTGCCATCAGTGACAGGGGTGGTGCGGATTCACCCCTCCACTTT. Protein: CAISDRGGADSPLHF.

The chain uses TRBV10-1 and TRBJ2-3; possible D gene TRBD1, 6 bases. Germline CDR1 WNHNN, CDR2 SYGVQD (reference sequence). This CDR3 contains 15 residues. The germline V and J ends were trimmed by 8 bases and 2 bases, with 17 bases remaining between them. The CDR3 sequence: CASGFGTGNTDTQYF. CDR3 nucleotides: TGCGCCAGCGGGTTTGGAACAGGGAACACAGATACGCAGTATTTT.

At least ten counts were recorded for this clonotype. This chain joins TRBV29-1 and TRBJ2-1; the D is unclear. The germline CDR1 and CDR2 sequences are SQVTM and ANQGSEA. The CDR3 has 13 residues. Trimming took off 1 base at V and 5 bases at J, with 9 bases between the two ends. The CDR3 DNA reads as TGCAGCGTTGAAGTCGTCCGGAACAATGAGCAGTTCTTC. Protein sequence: CSVEVVRNNEQFF.

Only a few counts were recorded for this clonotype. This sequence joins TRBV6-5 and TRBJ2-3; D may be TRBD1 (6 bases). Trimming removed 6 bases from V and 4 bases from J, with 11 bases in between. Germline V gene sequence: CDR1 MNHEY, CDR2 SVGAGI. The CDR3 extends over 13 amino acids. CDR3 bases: TGTGCCAGCAGAGAAACAGGGTCAGATACGCAGTATTTT. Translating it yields CASRETGSDTQYF.

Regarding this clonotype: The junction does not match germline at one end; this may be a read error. As DNA, the CDR3 is TGCAGTGTTAGAGTACCCGGGAGGACCACTGAAGCTTTCTTT. It translates to CSVRVPGRTTEAFF. V is TRBV20-1 and J is TRBJ1-1; D uncertain. The CDR3 totals 14 residues. Germline CDR1 DFQATT, CDR2 SNEGSKA (reference sequence).

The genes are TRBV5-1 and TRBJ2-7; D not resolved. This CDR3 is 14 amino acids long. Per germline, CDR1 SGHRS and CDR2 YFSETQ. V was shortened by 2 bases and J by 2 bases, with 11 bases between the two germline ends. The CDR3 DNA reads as TGCGCCAGCAGCTTATCCGGAGAAACCTACGAGCAGTACTTC. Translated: CASSLSGETYEQYF. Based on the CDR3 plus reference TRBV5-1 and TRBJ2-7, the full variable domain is KAGVTQTPRYLIKTRGQQVTLSCSPISGHRSVSWYQQTPGQGLQFLFEYFSETQRNKGNFPGRFSGRQFSNSRSEMNVSTLELGDSALYLCASSLSGETYEQYFGPGTRLTVT.

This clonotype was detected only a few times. The CDR3 DNA sequence: TGCGCCAGCACCTCGGGGACAGGAGTTGATACGCAGTATTTT. Translated, it gives CASTSGTGVDTQYF. This sequence joins TRBV5-1 and TRBJ2-3; 8 bases align to TRBD1. J was trimmed by 6 bases and V by 6 bases; bases with no gene match: 9. Per the germline V gene, CDR1 is SGHRS and CDR2 is YFSETQ. This CDR3 region has 14 residues.